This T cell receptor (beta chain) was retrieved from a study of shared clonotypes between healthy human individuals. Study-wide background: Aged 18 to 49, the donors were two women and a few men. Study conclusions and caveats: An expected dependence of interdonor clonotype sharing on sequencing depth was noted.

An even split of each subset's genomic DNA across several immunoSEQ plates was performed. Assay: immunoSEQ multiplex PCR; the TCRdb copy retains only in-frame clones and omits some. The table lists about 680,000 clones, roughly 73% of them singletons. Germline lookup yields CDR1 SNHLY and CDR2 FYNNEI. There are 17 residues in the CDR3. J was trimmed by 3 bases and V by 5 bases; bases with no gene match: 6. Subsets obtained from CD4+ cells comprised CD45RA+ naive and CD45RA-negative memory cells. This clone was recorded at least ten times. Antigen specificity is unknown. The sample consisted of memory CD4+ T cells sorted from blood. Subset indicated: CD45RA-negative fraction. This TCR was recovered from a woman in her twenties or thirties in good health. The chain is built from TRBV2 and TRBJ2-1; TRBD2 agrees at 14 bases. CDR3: CASSPRLAGGFYNEQFF. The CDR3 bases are TGTGCCAGCAGTCCGCGACTAGCGGGAGGGTTCTACAATGAGCAGTTCTTC.